This T cell receptor beta chain was profiled in a study of cytomegalovirus exposure and HLA in healthy donors. The PCR ran on 60 Vbeta and 13 Jbeta primers. TCRdb's table, derived via immunoSEQ multiplex PCR, lists solely in-frame clones and lacks some. The sample carries approximately 140,000 clones, approximately 80% recorded once. In germline, CDR1 is MNHEY, CDR2 SVGAGI. Germline trimming cut 4 bases from V and 4 bases from J; bases unmatched to any gene: 2. This CDR3 has 14 residues. Donors had nominal health at sampling but likely had unrecorded immune exposures. The chain recombines TRBV6-5 with TRBJ2-5, with 11 bases lining up with TRBD2. The source is a male donor in good health and CMV-seronegative. Sequenced material: PBMCs. This CDR3 reads CASSFLAGGETQYF. The CDR3 region has the DNA TGTGCCAGCAGTTTCCTAGCGGGGGGAGAGACCCAGTACTTC.